This T cell receptor (beta chain) stems from a study of blood T cells in healthy people across ages. Study-level points and caveats: Aged donors had fewer naive CD4+ cells and lower diversity than long-lived donors. Roughly linear age-related decline in beta diversity appeared, significant by age around 38.

Using a J-beta primer mix together with a sample-barcoded 5' primer, a second PCR was run for roughly 7 to 12 cycles. Each single sample gave us at least 2.5 million CDR3-containing paired-end reads. Each CDR3 protein is one row after TCRdb ran MiXCR on the 5' RACE reads. The table has 1,300,000 or so distinct CDR3 sequences, 55% to 75% seen once. Comments on this clonotype: The antigen remains undetermined.

CDR3 length: 12 amino acids. The germline gives CDR1 MDHEN, CDR2 SYDVKM. Deletions cut 5 bases from V and 7 bases from J, with 11 bases between. This receptor was taken from a man aged 18 to 29 in good health. The chain has TRBV28 and TRBJ1-1; D gene uncertain. The source material was blood. CDR3 in DNA: TGTGCCAGCAGTGCTGTGGACGGTGAAGCTTTCTTT. As protein: CASSAVDGEAFF.